This TCR beta chain was recorded in a study of sequential checkpoint blockade in melanoma. Study-wide background: Matched biopsies came pretreatment and at week 13 for approximately 22 patients.

Sequenced by immunoSEQ multiplex PCR; TCRdb stores in-frame clones only, minus some. This table holds some 22,000 clones, around 27% found once. The sample holds many counts of this clone. Its antigen remains unidentified. With V trimmed by 2 bases and J by 5 bases, 10 bases remained unmatched. Per germline, CDR1 SGHNT and CDR2 YENEEA. This CDR3 is built from 16 residues. Specified treatment: randomized to nivolumab then ipilimumab (arm A) or the reverse (arm B). Patients had received no earlier DNA-damaging chemotherapy. Overall study results and limits: Mutational load did not correlate with tumor T-cell fraction or clonality.

V gene TRBV11-3 combines with J gene TRBJ2-5, with TRBD1 identical over 8 bases. The specimen comprised tumor tissue (inferred from file names), sampled from a patient given nivolumab and ipilimumab in sequence. The source of this sequence is a human donor with melanoma. The chain's CDR3 is CASSLRAQGAGETQYF. Here the CDR3 DNA reads TGTGCCAGCAGCTTACGGGCTCAGGGGGCAGGGGAGACCCAGTACTTC.